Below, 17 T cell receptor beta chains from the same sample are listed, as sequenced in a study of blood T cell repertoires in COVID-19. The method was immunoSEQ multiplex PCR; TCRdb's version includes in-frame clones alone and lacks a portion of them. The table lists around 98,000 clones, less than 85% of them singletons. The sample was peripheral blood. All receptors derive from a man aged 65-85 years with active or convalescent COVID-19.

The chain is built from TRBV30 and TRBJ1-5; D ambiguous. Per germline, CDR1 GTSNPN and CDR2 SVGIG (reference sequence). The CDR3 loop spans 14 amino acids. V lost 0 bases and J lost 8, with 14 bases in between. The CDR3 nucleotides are TGTGCCTGGAGTGTACTAGGGCCACCAGAGCCCCAGCATTTT. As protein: CAWSVLGPPEPQHF.

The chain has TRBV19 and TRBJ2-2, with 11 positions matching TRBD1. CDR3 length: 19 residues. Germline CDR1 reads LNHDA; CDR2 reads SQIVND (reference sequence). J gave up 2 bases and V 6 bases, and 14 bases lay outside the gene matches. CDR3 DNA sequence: TGTGCCAGTAGGCCGGGACAGGGGGGAAACTTAATTAACACCGGGGAGCTGTTTTTT. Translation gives CASRPGQGGNLINTGELFF.

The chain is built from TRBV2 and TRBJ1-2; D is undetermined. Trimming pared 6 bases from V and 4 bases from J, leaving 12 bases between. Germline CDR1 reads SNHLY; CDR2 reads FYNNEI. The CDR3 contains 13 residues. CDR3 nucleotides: TGTGCCAGCAGACTAGACACCGGCTATGGCTACACCTTC. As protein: CASRLDTGYGYTF.

The CDR3 loop is CASSHPTGGAFF. CDR3 in DNA: TGTGCCAGCAGCCACCCGACAGGGGGAGCTTTCTTT. The V gene is TRBV11-2, the J gene TRBJ1-1; TRBD1 matches 9 bases. V was pared by 5 bases and J by 10 bases, with 5 bases of the junction left unmatched. The CDR3 loop spans 12 amino acids. Germline values: CDR1 SGHAT, CDR2 FQNNGV.

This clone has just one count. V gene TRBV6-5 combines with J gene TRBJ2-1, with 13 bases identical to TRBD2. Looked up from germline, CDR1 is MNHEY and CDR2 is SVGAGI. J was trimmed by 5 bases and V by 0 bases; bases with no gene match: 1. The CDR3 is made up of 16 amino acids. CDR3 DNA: TGTGCCAGCAGTTACTCCGGGACTAGCGGGAACAATGAGCAGTTCTTC. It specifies CASSYSGTSGNNEQFF.

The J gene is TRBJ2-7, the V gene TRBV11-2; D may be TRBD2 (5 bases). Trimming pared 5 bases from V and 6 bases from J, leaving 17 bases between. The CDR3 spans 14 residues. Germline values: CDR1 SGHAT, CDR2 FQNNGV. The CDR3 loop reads CASSPLDFPAEQYF. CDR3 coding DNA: TGTGCCAGCAGCCCATTGGACTTTCCGGCCGAGCAGTACTTC.

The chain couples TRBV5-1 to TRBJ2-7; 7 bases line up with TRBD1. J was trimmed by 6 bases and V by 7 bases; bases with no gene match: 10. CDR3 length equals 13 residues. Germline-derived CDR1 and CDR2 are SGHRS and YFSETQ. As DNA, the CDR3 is TGCGCCAGCGTTCAGACAGGGTCTCGCGAGCAGTACTTC. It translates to CASVQTGSREQYF.

The CDR3 reads CSASWGGEAGELFF. Here the CDR3 DNA reads TGCAGCGCTTCTTGGGGGGGCGAGGCCGGGGAGCTGTTTTTT. The chain is built from TRBV29-1 and TRBJ2-2; weak D call: TRBD2 (7 bases). There are 14 residues in the CDR3. Trimming took 7 bases from V and 6 from J, leaving 18 bases between them. Looked up from germline, CDR1 is SQVTM and CDR2 is ANQGSEA.

For the CDR3, the DNA is TGCGCCAGCAGCCAAGATCCACAGGGGACCACCATATATTTT. Its translation: CASSQDPQGTTIYF. The gene calls are TRBV4-1 and TRBJ1-3; 7 positions agree with TRBD1. V was pared by 0 bases and J by 9 bases, with 5 bases of the junction left unmatched. Germline V gene data show CDR1 as MGHRA and CDR2 as YSYEKL. The CDR3 is 14 residues long.

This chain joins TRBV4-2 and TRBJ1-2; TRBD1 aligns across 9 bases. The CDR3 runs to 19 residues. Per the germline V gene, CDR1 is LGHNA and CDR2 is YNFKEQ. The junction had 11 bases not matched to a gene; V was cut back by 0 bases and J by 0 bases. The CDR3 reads CASSQDQTGQGLANYGYTF. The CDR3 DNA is TGTGCCAGCAGCCAAGATCAGACGGGACAGGGACTAGCTAACTATGGCTACACCTTC.

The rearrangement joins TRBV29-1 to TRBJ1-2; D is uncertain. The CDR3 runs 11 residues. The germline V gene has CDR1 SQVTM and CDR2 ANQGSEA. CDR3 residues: CSGSQNYGYTF. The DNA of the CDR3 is TGCTCTGGGAGCCAGAATTATGGCTACACCTTC. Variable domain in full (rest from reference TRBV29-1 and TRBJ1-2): SAVISQKPSRDICQRGTSLTIQCQVDSQVTMMFWYRQQPGQSLTLIATANQGSEATYESGFVIDKFPISRPNLTFSTLTVSNMSPEDSSIYLCSGSQNYGYTFGSGTRLTVV.

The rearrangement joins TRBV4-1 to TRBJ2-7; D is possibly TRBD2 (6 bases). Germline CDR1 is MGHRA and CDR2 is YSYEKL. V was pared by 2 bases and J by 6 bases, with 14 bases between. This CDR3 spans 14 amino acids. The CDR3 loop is CASSQSGFGGEQYF. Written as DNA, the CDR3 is TGCGCCAGCAGCCAATCAGGGTTCGGGGGCGAGCAGTACTTC.

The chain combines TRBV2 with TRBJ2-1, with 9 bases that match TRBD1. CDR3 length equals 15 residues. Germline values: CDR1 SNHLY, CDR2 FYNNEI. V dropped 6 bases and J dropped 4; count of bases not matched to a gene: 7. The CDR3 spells CASRGGQGGYNEQFF. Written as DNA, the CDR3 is TGTGCCAGCAGAGGGGGACAGGGCGGGTACAATGAGCAGTTCTTC.

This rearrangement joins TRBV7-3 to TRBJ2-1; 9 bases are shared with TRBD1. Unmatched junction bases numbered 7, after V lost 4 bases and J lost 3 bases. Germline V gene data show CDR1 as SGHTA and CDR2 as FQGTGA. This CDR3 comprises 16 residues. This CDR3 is CASSSRTGAGYNEQFF. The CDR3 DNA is TGTGCCAGCAGCTCCCGGACAGGGGCCGGCTACAATGAGCAGTTCTTC.

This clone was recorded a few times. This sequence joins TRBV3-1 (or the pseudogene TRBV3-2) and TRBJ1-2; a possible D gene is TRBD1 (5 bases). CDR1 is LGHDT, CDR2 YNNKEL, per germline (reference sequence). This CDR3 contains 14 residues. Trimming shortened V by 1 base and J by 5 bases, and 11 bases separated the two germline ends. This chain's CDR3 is CASSQGTRVYGYTF. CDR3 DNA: TGTGCCAGCAGCCAAGGAACCAGGGTGTATGGCTACACCTTC.

This chain's CDR3 is CASSRQTSARLYNEQFF. CDR3 nucleotide sequence: TGTGCCAGCAGCAGACAGACTAGCGCGCGCCTTTACAATGAGCAGTTCTTC. The chain couples TRBV11-2 to TRBJ2-1, with 8 bases aligning to TRBD2. With V trimmed by 5 bases and J by 4 bases, 13 bases remained unmatched. This CDR3 comprises 17 residues. In germline, CDR1 is SGHAT, CDR2 FQNNGV.

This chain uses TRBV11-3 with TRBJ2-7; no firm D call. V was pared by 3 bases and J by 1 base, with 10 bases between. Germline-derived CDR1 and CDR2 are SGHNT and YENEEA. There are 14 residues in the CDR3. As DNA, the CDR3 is TGTGCCAGCAGCTTGTGGAGCATATCCTACGAGCAGTACTTC. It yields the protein CASSLWSISYEQYF.